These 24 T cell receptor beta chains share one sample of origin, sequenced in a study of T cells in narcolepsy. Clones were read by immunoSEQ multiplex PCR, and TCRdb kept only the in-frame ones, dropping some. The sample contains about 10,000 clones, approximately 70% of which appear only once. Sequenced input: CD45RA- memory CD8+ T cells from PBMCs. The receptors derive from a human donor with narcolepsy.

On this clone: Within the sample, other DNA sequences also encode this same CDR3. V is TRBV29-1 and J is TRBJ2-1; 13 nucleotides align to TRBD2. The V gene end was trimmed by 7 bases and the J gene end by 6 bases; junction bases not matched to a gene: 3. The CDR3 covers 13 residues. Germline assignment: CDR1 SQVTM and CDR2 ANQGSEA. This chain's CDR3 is CSGGLAGANEQFF. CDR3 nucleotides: TGCAGCGGTGGACTAGCGGGGGCCAATGAGCAGTTCTTC.

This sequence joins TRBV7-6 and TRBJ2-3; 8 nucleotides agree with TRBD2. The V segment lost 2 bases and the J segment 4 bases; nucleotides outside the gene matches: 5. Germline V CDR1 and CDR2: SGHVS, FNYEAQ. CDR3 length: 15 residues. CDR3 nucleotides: TGTGCCAGCAGCTTAACGAGACTAGCGCCAGATACGCAGTATTTT. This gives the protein CASSLTRLAPDTQYF.

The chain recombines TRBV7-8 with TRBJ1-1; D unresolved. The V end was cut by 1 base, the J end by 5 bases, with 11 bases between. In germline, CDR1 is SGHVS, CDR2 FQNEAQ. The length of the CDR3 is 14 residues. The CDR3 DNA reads TGTGCCAGCAGCTTAGGGCACAGAAGGACTGAAGCTTTCTTT. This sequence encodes CASSLGHRRTEAFF.

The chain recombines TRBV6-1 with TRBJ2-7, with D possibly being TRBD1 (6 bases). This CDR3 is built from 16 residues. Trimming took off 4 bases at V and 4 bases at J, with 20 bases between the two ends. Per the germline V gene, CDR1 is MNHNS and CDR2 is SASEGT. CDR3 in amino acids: CASSGLLSGALYEQYF. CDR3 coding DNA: TGTGCCAGCAGTGGGTTACTGTCAGGGGCCCTGTACGAGCAGTACTTC.

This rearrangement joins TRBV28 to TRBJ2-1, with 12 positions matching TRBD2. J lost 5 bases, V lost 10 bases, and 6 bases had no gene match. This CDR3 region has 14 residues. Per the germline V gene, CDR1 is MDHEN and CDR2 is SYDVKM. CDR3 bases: TGTGCCACCCAGACTAGCGGGGGAAACAATGAGCAGTTCTTC. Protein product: CATQTSGGNNEQFF.

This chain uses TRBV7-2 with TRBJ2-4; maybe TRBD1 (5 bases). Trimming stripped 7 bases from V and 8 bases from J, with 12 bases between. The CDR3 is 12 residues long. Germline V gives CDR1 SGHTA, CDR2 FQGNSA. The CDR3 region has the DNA TGTGCCAGCATGGGGCAGAGCCACATTCAGTACTTC. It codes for CASMGQSHIQYF. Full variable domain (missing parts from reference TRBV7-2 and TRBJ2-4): GAGVSQSPSNKVTEKGKDVELRCDPISGHTALYWYRQSLGQGLEFLIYFQGNSAPDKSGLPSDRFSAERTGGSVSTLTIQRTQQEDSAVYLCASMGQSHIQYFGAGTRLSVL.

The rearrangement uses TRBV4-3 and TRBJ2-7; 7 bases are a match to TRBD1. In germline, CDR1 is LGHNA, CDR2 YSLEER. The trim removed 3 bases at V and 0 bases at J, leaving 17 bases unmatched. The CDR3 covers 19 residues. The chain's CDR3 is CASSQDLPHRGPLSYEQYF. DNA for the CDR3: TGCGCCAGCAGCCAGGACCTCCCGCACAGGGGTCCCCTCTCCTACGAGCAGTACTTC.

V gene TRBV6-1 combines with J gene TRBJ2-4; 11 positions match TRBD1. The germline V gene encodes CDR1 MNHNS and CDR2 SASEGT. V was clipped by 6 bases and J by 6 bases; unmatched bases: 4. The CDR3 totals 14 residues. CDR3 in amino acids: CASSLDRGPNIQYF. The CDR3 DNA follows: TGTGCCAGCAGCCTGGACAGGGGGCCAAACATTCAGTACTTC.

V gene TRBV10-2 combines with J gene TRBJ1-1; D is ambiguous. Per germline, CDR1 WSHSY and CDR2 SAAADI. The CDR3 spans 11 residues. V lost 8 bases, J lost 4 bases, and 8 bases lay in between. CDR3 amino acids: CASLSGTEAFF. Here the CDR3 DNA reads TGCGCCAGCCTTTCCGGCACTGAAGCTTTCTTT.

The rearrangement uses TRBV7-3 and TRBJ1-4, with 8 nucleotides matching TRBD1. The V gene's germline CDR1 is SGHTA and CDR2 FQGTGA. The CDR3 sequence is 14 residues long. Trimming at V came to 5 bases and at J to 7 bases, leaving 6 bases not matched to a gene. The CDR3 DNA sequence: TGTGCCAGCAGCCCAGGGGGCCCGGGTGAAAAACTGTTTTTT. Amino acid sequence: CASSPGGPGEKLFF.

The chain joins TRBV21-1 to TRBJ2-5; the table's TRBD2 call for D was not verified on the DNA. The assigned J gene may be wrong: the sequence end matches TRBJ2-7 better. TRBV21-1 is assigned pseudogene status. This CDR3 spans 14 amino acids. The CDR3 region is CASSGRGRGDEQYF. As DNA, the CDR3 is TGTGCCAGCAGCGGTAGAGGGCGGGGGGACGAGCAGTACTTC.

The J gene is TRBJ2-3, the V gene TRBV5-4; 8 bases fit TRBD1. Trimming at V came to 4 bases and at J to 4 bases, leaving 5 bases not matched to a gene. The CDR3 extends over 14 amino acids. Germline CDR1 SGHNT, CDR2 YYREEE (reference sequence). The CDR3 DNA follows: TGTGCCAGCAGCAATGACAGGGGCGCAGATACGCAGTATTTT. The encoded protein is CASSNDRGADTQYF.

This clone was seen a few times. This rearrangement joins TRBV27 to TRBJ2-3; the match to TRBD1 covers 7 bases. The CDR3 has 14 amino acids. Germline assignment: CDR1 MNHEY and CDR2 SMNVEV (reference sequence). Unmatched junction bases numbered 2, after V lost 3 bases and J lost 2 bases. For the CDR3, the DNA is TGTGCCAGCAGTTTGGACAGGAACACAGATACGCAGTATTTT. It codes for CASSLDRNTDTQYF.

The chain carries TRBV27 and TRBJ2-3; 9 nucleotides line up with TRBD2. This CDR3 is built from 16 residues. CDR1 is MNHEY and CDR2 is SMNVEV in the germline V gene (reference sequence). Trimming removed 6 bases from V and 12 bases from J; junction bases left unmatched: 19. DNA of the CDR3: TGTGCCAGCAGACCAAGTAGCGGGGGCCTAGGCGCACCCCAGTATTTT. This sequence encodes CASRPSSGGLGAPQYF.

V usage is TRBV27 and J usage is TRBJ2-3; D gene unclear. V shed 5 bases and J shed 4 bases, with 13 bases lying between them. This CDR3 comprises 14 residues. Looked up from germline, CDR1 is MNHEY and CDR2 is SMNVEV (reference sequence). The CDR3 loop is CASSQLAWADTQYF. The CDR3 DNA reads TGTGCCAGCAGTCAACTCGCTTGGGCAGATACGCAGTATTTT.

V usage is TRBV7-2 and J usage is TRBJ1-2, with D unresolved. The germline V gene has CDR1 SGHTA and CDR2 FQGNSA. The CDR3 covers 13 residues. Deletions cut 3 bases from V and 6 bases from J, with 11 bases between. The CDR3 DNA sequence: TGTGCCAGCAGCTTCGTCGTGGTTGATGGCTACACCTTC. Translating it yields CASSFVVVDGYTF. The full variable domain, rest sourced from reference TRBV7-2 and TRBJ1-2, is GAGVSQSPSNKVTEKGKDVELRCDPISGHTALYWYRQSLGQGLEFLIYFQGNSAPDKSGLPSDRFSAERTGGSVSTLTIQRTQQEDSAVYLCASSFVVVDGYTFGSGTRLTVV.

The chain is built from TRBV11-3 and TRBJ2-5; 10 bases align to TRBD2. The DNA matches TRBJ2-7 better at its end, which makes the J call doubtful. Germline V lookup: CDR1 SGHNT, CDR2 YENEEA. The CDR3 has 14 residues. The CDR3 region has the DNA TGTGCCAGCAGCCCAAGCGGGGGGGCTTACGAGCAGTACTTC. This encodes CASSPSGGAYEQYF.

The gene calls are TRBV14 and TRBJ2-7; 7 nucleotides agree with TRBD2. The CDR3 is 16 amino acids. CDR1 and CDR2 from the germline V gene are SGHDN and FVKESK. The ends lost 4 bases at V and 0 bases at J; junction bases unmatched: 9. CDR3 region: CASSPRGGGHSYEQYF. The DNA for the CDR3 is TGTGCCAGCAGCCCCCGGGGCGGGGGTCACTCCTACGAGCAGTACTTC.

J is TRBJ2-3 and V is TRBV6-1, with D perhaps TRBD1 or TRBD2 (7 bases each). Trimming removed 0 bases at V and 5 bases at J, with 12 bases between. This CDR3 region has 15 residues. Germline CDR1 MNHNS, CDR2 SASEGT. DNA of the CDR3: TGTGCCAGCAGTGAAGCGGCAGGGGGGGGAGATACGCAGTATTTT. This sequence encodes CASSEAAGGGDTQYF.

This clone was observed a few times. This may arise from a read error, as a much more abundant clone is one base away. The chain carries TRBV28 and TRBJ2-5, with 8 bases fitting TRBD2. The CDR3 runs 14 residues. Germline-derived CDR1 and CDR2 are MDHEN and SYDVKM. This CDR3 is CACSLPGGEETQYF. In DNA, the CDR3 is TGTGCCTGCAGTTTACCGGGGGGGGAAGAGACCCAGTACTTC.

The CDR3 region is CAAGLGDTQYF. The DNA for the CDR3 is TGTGCCGCGGGATTGGGGGATACGCAGTATTTT. The rearrangement uses TRBV10-3 and TRBJ2-3; the D gene is possibly TRBD2 (6 bases). The CDR3 runs to 11 residues. CDR1 and CDR2 (germline): ENHRY, SYGVKD. Trimming stripped 11 bases from V and 6 bases from J, with 12 bases between.

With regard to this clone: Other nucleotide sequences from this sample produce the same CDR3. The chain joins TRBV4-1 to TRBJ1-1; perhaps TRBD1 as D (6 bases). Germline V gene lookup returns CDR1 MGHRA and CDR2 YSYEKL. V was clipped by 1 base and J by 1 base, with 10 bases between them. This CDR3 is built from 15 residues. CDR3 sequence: CASSQVPRGNTEAFF. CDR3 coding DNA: TGCGCCAGCAGCCAAGTACCCAGGGGGAACACTGAAGCTTTCTTT.

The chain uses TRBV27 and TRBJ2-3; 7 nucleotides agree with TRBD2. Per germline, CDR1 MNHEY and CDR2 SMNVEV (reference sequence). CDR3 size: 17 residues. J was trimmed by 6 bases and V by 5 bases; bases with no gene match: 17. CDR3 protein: CASSSLPLELGGDTQYF. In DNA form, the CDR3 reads TGTGCCAGCAGTAGCCTCCCCCTCGAACTCGGGGGGGATACGCAGTATTTT.

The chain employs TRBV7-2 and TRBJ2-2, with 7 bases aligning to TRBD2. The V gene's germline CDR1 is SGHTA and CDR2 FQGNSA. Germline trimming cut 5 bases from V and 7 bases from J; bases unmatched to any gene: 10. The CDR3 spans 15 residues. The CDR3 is CASSLRAGFIGELFF. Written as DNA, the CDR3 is TGTGCCAGCAGCCTCCGAGCGGGGTTCATCGGGGAGCTGTTTTTT.